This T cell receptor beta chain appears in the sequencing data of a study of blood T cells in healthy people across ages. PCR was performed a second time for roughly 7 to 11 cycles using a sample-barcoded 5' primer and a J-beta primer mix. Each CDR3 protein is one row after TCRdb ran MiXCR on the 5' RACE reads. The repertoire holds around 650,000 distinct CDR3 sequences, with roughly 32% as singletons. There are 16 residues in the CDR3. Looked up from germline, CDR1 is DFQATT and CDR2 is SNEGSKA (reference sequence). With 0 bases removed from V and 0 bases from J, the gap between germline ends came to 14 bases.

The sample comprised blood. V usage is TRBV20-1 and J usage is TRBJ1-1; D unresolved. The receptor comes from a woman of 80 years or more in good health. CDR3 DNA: TGCAGTGCTAGAGATCTGCGAATGCCCTTGAACACTGAAGCTTTCTTT. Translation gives CSARDLRMPLNTEAFF.